The 29 T cell receptor beta chains below come from one sample, sequenced in a study of blood T cell repertoires in COVID-19. The protocol was immunoSEQ multiplex PCR, while the TCRdb copy is restricted to in-frame clones and leaves out a portion. The sample carries fewer than 350,000 clones, roughly 90% recorded once. Sequencing was done on a sample of PBMCs or T cells enriched from blood (not recorded which). The source is a woman aged 18-29 years with acute COVID-19.

This clone occurred a few times. The chain recombines TRBV7-9 with TRBJ2-2; D uncertain. Trimming left V 2 bases short and J 6 bases short, with 4 bases between. The CDR3 is 12 amino acids. Germline values: CDR1 SEHNR, CDR2 FQNEAQ (reference sequence). DNA for the CDR3: TGTGCCAGCAGCTTATCATCCGGGGAGCTGTTTTTT. Protein: CASSLSSGELFF.

The CDR3 DNA reads as TGTGCCAGCAGCTTAAATCGCGGGACCCACAATGAGCAGTTCTTC. It is translated as CASSLNRGTHNEQFF. The chain couples TRBV7-3 to TRBJ2-1, with D possibly matching TRBD2 (6 bases). Germline CDR1 is SGHTA and CDR2 is FQGTGA. V gave up 1 base and J gave up 5 bases, with 12 bases separating them. This CDR3 is built from 15 residues.

V usage is TRBV18 and J usage is TRBJ2-2; a possible D gene is TRBD2 (5 bases). The germline gives CDR1 KGHSH, CDR2 LQKENI. The V end was cut by 6 bases, the J end by 0 bases, with 14 bases between. The CDR3 loop spans 16 amino acids. CDR3 bases: TGTGCCAGCTCGCAGACTACGGCGCCGAACACCGGGGAGCTGTTTTTT. The encoded protein is CASSQTTAPNTGELFF.

The gene calls are TRBV28 and TRBJ1-2, with 11 positions matching TRBD1. CDR1 is MDHEN and CDR2 is SYDVKM in the germline V gene. Trimming cost V 5 bases and J 5 bases; bases outside gene matches: 7. This CDR3 is 15 amino acids long. The CDR3 spells CASSARTGGWYGYTF. DNA for the CDR3: TGTGCCAGCAGTGCCCGGACAGGGGGCTGGTATGGCTACACCTTC.

The chain joins TRBV6-1 to TRBJ1-4, with D possibly TRBD1 on 5 matching bases. The germline CDR1 and CDR2 sequences are MNHNS and SASEGT. This CDR3 is 14 amino acids long. V lost 2 bases and J lost 7, with 11 bases in between. The CDR3: CASSEWGRGEKLFF. The CDR3 nucleotides are TGTGCCAGCAGTGAATGGGGAAGGGGTGAAAAACTGTTTTTT.

The genes are TRBV5-1 and TRBJ1-3, with 8 positions matching TRBD1. In germline, CDR1 is SGHRS, CDR2 YFSETQ. The V gene end was trimmed by 1 base and the J gene end by 2 bases; junction bases not matched to a gene: 2. CDR3 length: 15 amino acids. In nucleotides, the CDR3 is TGCGCCAGCAGCTTGCAGGGGGCAACTGGAAACACCATATATTTT. Translated, it gives CASSLQGATGNTIYF.

The genes are TRBV7-9 and TRBJ2-7; 12 nucleotides agree with TRBD2. The germline V gene encodes CDR1 SEHNR and CDR2 FQNEAQ (reference sequence). The length of the CDR3 is 15 residues. V trimming: 3 bases; J trimming: 7 bases; junction bases outside the gene matches: 7. CDR3 bases: TGTGCCAGCAGCTTTGGACTAGCGGGAATTGATGAGCAGTACTTC. Protein product: CASSFGLAGIDEQYF.

V is TRBV5-6 and J is TRBJ1-2, with 9 bases lining up with TRBD1. With V trimmed by 2 bases and J by 2 bases, 4 bases remained unmatched. The CDR3 is 15 amino acids. The germline gives CDR1 SGHDT, CDR2 YYEEEE. The CDR3 DNA follows: TGTGCCAGCAGCTTACAGGGGGCTGGAAACTATGGCTACACCTTC. Protein: CASSLQGAGNYGYTF.

This chain joins TRBV7-9 and TRBJ1-6, with 7 bases identical to TRBD1. V was clipped by 5 bases and J by 6 bases; unmatched bases: 7. Germline assignment: CDR1 SEHNR and CDR2 FQNEAQ (reference sequence). The CDR3 is 15 residues long. CDR3 in amino acids: CASSPGTDSNSPLHF. CDR3 nucleotides: TGTGCCAGCAGCCCCGGGACAGATTCTAATTCACCCCTCCACTTT. The variable domain in full, completed from reference TRBV7-9 and TRBJ1-6, reads DTGVSQNPRHKITKRGQNVTFRCDPISEHNRLYWYRQTLGQGPEFLTYFQNEAQLEKSRLLSDRFSAERPKGSFSTLEIQRTEQGDSAMYLCASSPGTDSNSPLHFGNGTRLTVT.

This clone was seen once. This chain connects TRBV12-3 or TRBV12-4 to TRBJ1-1; D is possibly TRBD1 (5 bases). The CDR3 spans 13 residues. Between the trimmed V and J ends, which lost 0 bases and 10 bases, there was a span of 12 bases. The CDR3 is CASSLAGGVGAFF. The DNA of the CDR3 is TGTGCCAGCAGTTTAGCGGGAGGGGTGGGAGCTTTCTTT.

The V call is TRBV7-2, the J call TRBJ2-3; D uncertain. V was shortened by 3 bases and J by 4 bases, with 8 bases between the two germline ends. The length of the CDR3 is 13 residues. Per germline, CDR1 SGHTA and CDR2 FQGNSA. The CDR3 DNA reads as TGTGCCAGCAGCTTTAAGCCGTCAGATACGCAGTATTTT. Encoded protein: CASSFKPSDTQYF.

The chain links TRBV29-1 to TRBJ2-7; 8 nucleotides agree with TRBD1. J was trimmed by 4 bases and V by 5 bases; bases with no gene match: 4. CDR1 is SQVTM and CDR2 is ANQGSEA in the germline V gene. The CDR3 consists of 12 residues. CDR3 sequence reads: CSVRRTGYEQYF. The CDR3, as DNA: TGCAGCGTTCGGAGGACAGGGTACGAGCAGTACTTC.

V is TRBV2 and J is TRBJ2-3; TRBD1 matches 9 bases. The V segment lost 7 bases and the J segment 9 bases; nucleotides outside the gene matches: 5. CDR3 length: 12 amino acids. Germline V gives CDR1 SNHLY, CDR2 FYNNEI. The DNA for the CDR3 is TGTGCCAGCACCCCAGGACAGGGGACGCAGTATTTT. Its translation is CASTPGQGTQYF. Supplemented by reference TRBV2 and TRBJ2-3, the full variable domain reads EPEVTQTPSHQVTQMGQEVILRCVPISNHLYFYWYRQILGQKVEFLVSFYNNEISEKSEIFDDQFSVERPDGSNFTLKIRSTKLEDSAMYFCASTPGQGTQYFGPGTRLTVL.

This clone was seen a single time. The chain recombines TRBV2 with TRBJ2-5; TRBD2 matches at 9 bases. The germline gives CDR1 SNHLY, CDR2 FYNNEI. Trimming removed 3 bases from V and 7 bases from J; junction bases left unmatched: 12. CDR3 length: 16 residues. The chain's CDR3 is CASSEDYSGRVGTQYF. The CDR3 nucleotides read TGTGCCAGCAGTGAGGACTATAGCGGGAGAGTAGGGACCCAGTACTTC.

In DNA form, the CDR3 reads TGTGCCTGGAGTGTCCAACCCGCCGGGACAGGGGGCGGCGAGCAGTACTTC. It translates to CAWSVQPAGTGGGEQYF. V usage is TRBV30 and J usage is TRBJ2-7, with 12 nucleotides matching TRBD1. V dropped 0 bases and J dropped 6; count of bases not matched to a gene: 12. Germline-derived CDR1 and CDR2 are GTSNPN and SVGIG (reference sequence). There are 17 residues in the CDR3.

This chain links TRBV25-1 with TRBJ1-1; unclear D gene. Germline loops: CDR1 MGHDK, CDR2 SYGVNS. V lost 3 bases to trimming and J lost 7 bases, with 18 bases between them. The CDR3 spans 15 residues. DNA of the CDR3: TGTGCCAGCAGTGAGGGTACTGCGTCGGGTGGTGAAGCTTTCTTT. It translates to CASSEGTASGGEAFF.

The rearrangement joins TRBV4-1 to TRBJ2-1; 7 nucleotides match TRBD2. The V and J ends lost 2 bases and 2 bases, in that order; junction bases with no gene match: 9. CDR3 length equals 17 residues. Germline assignment: CDR1 MGHRA and CDR2 YSYEKL. The CDR3 nucleotides are TGCGCCAGCAGCCAAACACCTAGCGGAATTACCTACAATGAGCAGTTCTTC. As protein: CASSQTPSGITYNEQFF.

This clone was detected once. The chain links TRBV12-3 or TRBV12-4 to TRBJ1-3; D is unresolved. The CDR3 is made up of 13 amino acids. V was pared by 4 bases and J by 0 bases, with 4 bases between. Here the CDR3 reads CASSYSSGNTIYF. In nucleotides, the CDR3 is TGTGCCAGCAGTTATAGCTCTGGAAACACCATATATTTT.

To note about this clone: The junction departs from germline at one end; a sequencing error may be responsible. The V call is TRBV27, the J call TRBJ2-1; no definite D call. This CDR3 is 11 amino acids long. Germline lookup yields CDR1 MNHEY and CDR2 SMNVEV (reference sequence). The CDR3 is CASSFYDEQFF. In DNA, the CDR3 is TGTGCCAGCAGTTTCTACGATGAGCAGTTCTTC.

The rearrangement uses TRBV9 and TRBJ1-2, with D tentatively TRBD1 (5 bases). Germline assignment: CDR1 SGDLS and CDR2 YYNGEE. V was trimmed by 4 bases and J by 5 bases, leaving 21 bases between them. The CDR3 extends over 16 amino acids. The CDR3 DNA follows: TGTGCCAGCAGCCCCAAACCTTTGACAGCCTTATATGGCTACACCTTC. It specifies CASSPKPLTALYGYTF.

This rearrangement joins TRBV15 to TRBJ1-5, with D unclear. The CDR3 loop spans 14 amino acids. Trimming shortened V by 0 bases and J by 6 bases, and 9 bases separated the two germline ends. Per germline, CDR1 LNHNV and CDR2 YYDKDF (reference sequence). CDR3 sequence (DNA): TGTGCCACCAGCAGAGACCGGGTTGGTCAGCCCCAGCATTTT. Amino acid sequence: CATSRDRVGQPQHF.

The chain is built from TRBV12-3 or TRBV12-4 and TRBJ1-2; possibly TRBD1 for D (5 bases). V was shortened by 5 bases and J by 2 bases, with 9 bases between the two germline ends. This CDR3 is 13 amino acids long. CDR3 nucleotide sequence: TGTGCCAGCAGTGCCAGGGAAAACTATGGCTACACCTTC. Its protein product is CASSARENYGYTF.

This clone was observed a handful of times. The rearrangement links TRBV5-6 to TRBJ2-2, with 10 nucleotides matching TRBD1. The CDR3 is 14 amino acids. V dropped 3 bases and J dropped 5; count of bases not matched to a gene: 1. CDR1 and CDR2 from the germline V gene are SGHDT and YYEEEE. The CDR3 region has the DNA TGTGCCAGCAGCTCGGGACAGGGGACCGGGGAGCTGTTTTTT. It yields the protein CASSSGQGTGELFF.

The chain recombines TRBV5-1 with TRBJ1-5; the D gene is possibly TRBD1 (6 bases). This CDR3 has 15 amino acids. Trimming removed 0 bases at V and 6 bases at J, with 13 bases between. Germline loops: CDR1 SGHRS, CDR2 YFSETQ. CDR3 loop: CASSLVGGLGQPQHF. CDR3 bases: TGCGCCAGCAGCTTGGTTGGGGGCTTAGGTCAGCCCCAGCATTTT.

V usage is TRBV7-2 and J usage is TRBJ1-5; D is uncertain. The V end lost 5 bases, the J end lost 3 bases, and 11 bases lay between the germline ends. The CDR3 spans 14 residues. Looked up from germline, CDR1 is SGHTA and CDR2 is FQGNSA. The CDR3 DNA reads as TGTGCCAGCAGCAACGGGTGGTTCAATCAGCCCCAGCATTTT. Translated, it gives CASSNGWFNQPQHF.

In this sample, this clone turned up once. The CDR3 region is CASSFSQQDSSGNTIYF. DNA for the CDR3: TGTGCCAGCAGCTTTAGCCAACAGGACAGCTCTGGAAACACCATATATTTT. The V call is TRBV11-2, the J call TRBJ1-3, with D tentatively TRBD1 (6 bases). Trimming shortened V by 3 bases and J by 0 bases, and 15 bases separated the two germline ends. In germline, CDR1 is SGHAT, CDR2 FQNNGV. This CDR3 has 17 amino acids.

V and J are TRBV4-3 and TRBJ2-7; D gene ambiguous. Per germline, CDR1 LGHNA and CDR2 YSLEER. The CDR3 spans 15 residues. V lost 0 bases and J 0 bases, leaving 9 bases between the germline ends. The CDR3 reads CASSQDRRSSYEQYF. CDR3 DNA sequence: TGCGCCAGCAGCCAAGATCGTAGAAGCTCCTACGAGCAGTACTTC.

This chain connects TRBV3-1 (or the pseudogene TRBV3-2) to TRBJ2-1, with 13 positions matching TRBD2. V gave up 4 bases and J gave up 4 bases; unmatched junction bases: 19. CDR1 is LGHDT and CDR2 is YNNKEL in the germline V gene (reference sequence). There are 21 residues in the CDR3. CDR3 coding DNA: TGTGCCAGCAGCCTAAAATACTACCTCGGGACTAGCGGGACTGGTTACAATGAGCAGTTCTTC. It is translated as CASSLKYYLGTSGTGYNEQFF.

This clone was detected once. The chain uses TRBV7-3 and TRBJ2-2, with 9 bases fitting TRBD2. CDR1 and CDR2 from the germline V gene are SGHTA and FQGTGA. The J segment lost 2 bases and the V segment lost 0 bases, leaving 4 bases of the junction unmatched. The CDR3 spans 17 residues. CDR3 protein: CASSLTGLAGNTGELFF. The CDR3 DNA reads as TGTGCCAGCAGCTTAACAGGGCTAGCGGGAAACACCGGGGAGCTGTTTTTT.